This T cell receptor (beta chain) is drawn from a study of T cell responses to AZD1222 COVID-19 vaccine. Study-level points and caveats: Close to half of spike-specific TCRs reportedly recognize unmutated variant regions.

The assay was immunoSEQ multiplex PCR, and TCRdb's table has in-frame clones only and misses some. Here the sample spans 120,000 to 150,000 clones, approximately 90% being singletons. This clone was counted once. Its antigen is undetermined. CDR1 and CDR2 from the germline V gene are KGHSH and LQKENI. Deletions cut 0 bases from V and 8 bases from J, with 7 bases between. The CDR3 is 12 amino acids. This sequence was found in an adult in good health. The sample was peripheral blood, taken on day 0 of AZD1222 vaccination. The gene calls are TRBV18 and TRBJ1-2; D gene ambiguous. For the CDR3, the DNA is TGTGCCAGCTCACCACCGATCGGAGGCTACACCTTC. It specifies CASSPPIGGYTF. The full variable domain, completed using reference TRBV18 and TRBJ1-2, is NAGVMQNPRHLVRRRGQEARLRCSPMKGHSHVYWYRQLPEEGLKFMVYLQKENIIDESGMPKERFSAEFPKEGPSILRIQQVVRGDSAAYFCASSPPIGGYTFGSGTRLTVV.